Reported below is one T cell receptor (beta chain). This sequence may be a read error, since a much larger clone differs from it by one base. The entry originates in a study of blood T cells in healthy people across ages. A second PCR of roughly 7 to 11 cycles used a sample-barcoded 5' primer and a J-beta primer mix. A 12-random-nucleotide template-switch adaptor tagged each cDNA molecule. TCRdb re-derived calls from the 5' RACE reads in MiXCR, one entry per CDR3 protein. The repertoire has some 670,000 distinct CDR3 sequences, roughly half of them found once; the top ten carry about 13%. The V end was cut by 0 bases, the J end by 9 bases, with 13 bases between. There are 13 residues in the CDR3. Germline CDR1 is SGHRS and CDR2 is YFSETQ.

The TCR originated in a woman aged 80 or over in good health. This chain connects TRBV5-1 to TRBJ2-7; no reliable D call. The sample was blood. The CDR3 here is CASSLERLPGQYF. The CDR3, as DNA: TGCGCCAGCAGCTTGGAGAGGCTTCCGGGGCAGTACTTC.